A selection of T cell receptor beta chains follows, all from one sample in a study of early T cells in non-severe SARS-CoV-2 infection. TCRdb used MiXCR to reprocess the 5' RACE reads, holding one entry per CDR3 protein. The sample holds around 30,000 distinct CDR3 sequences; approximately 5% are singletons and the top ten take about an eighth. The specimen was whole blood. These receptors all come from an adult who was a healthcare worker with PCR-confirmed SARS-CoV-2 infection or an uninfected control (not recorded which). The CDR3 runs from the conserved cysteine through the conserved F or W. The order of the fields is D gene, J gene, clone size, V gene, CDR3 protein, CDR3 DNA. A D gene is named only where the DNA matches it firmly. Where a row states a size, it is once, few, many or the class of an expanded clone; other rows omit it.

D gene: TRBD2; J gene: TRBJ2-3; clone size: NA; V gene: TRBV7-2; CDR3 protein: CATLPGLASNTQYF; CDR3 DNA: TGTGCCACACTTCCGGGACTAGCGTCGAATACGCAGTATTTT
D gene: NA; J gene: TRBJ1-1; clone size: many; V gene: TRBV5-6; CDR3 protein: CASSLGLDSFFTEAFF; CDR3 DNA: TGTGCCAGCAGCCTGGGGTTGGACAGTTTCTTCACTGAAGCTTTCTTT
D gene: NA; J gene: TRBJ2-5; clone size: many; V gene: TRBV5-5; CDR3 protein: CASSPQGFGTQYF; CDR3 DNA: TGTGCCAGCAGCCCGCAGGGATTCGGGACCCAGTACTTC
D gene: NA; J gene: TRBJ2-5; clone size: many; V gene: TRBV7-2; CDR3 protein: CASSSKSGETQYF; CDR3 DNA: TGTGCCAGCAGCTCTAAATCTGGGGAGACCCAGTACTTC
D gene: NA; J gene: TRBJ1-5; clone size: many; V gene: TRBV7-2; CDR3 protein: CASSLEGVGNQPQHF; CDR3 DNA: TGTGCCAGCAGCCTAGAGGGGGTCGGAAATCAGCCCCAGCATTTT
D gene: NA; J gene: TRBJ2-5; clone size: many; V gene: TRBV29-1; CDR3 protein: CSVGQETQYF; CDR3 DNA: TGCAGCGTGGGCCAAGAGACCCAGTACTTC
D gene: TRBD2; J gene: TRBJ2-3; clone size: few; V gene: TRBV29-1; CDR3 protein: CSVLVGSGGGADTQYF; CDR3 DNA: TGCAGCGTGCTTGTGGGTAGCGGGGGAGGGGCAGATACGCAGTATTTT
D gene: NA; J gene: TRBJ2-3; clone size: many; V gene: TRBV2; CDR3 protein: CASKWSTEPFDTQYF; CDR3 DNA: TGTGCCAGCAAATGGTCGACGGAGCCATTTGATACGCAGTATTTT
D gene: NA; J gene: TRBJ2-7; clone size: many; V gene: TRBV5-1; CDR3 protein: CASSLDSGPSGVEQYF; CDR3 DNA: TGCGCCAGCAGCTTGGACTCGGGACCCTCGGGAGTCGAGCAGTACTTC
D gene: NA; J gene: TRBJ1-1; clone size: many; V gene: TRBV10-3; CDR3 protein: CATQDLNTEAFF; CDR3 DNA: TGTGCCACCCAGGACCTGAACACTGAAGCTTTCTTT
D gene: TRBD1; J gene: TRBJ2-1; clone size: many; V gene: TRBV6-6; CDR3 protein: CASKGRQGYEQFF; CDR3 DNA: TGTGCCAGCAAGGGAAGACAGGGATATGAGCAGTTCTTC
D gene: NA; J gene: TRBJ1-5; clone size: few; V gene: TRBV5-1; CDR3 protein: CASSLVSGSQPQHF; CDR3 DNA: TGCGCCAGCAGCTTGGTGAGCGGCAGCCAGCCCCAGCATTTT
D gene: TRBD2; J gene: TRBJ2-1; clone size: many; V gene: TRBV6-2/TRBV6-3; CDR3 protein: CASTVPTSGGLSSYNEQFF; CDR3 DNA: TGTGCCAGCACCGTACCGACTAGCGGGGGCTTAAGCTCCTACAATGAGCAGTTCTTC
D gene: NA; J gene: TRBJ2-7; clone size: many; V gene: TRBV5-1; CDR3 protein: CASSLEGRSYEQYF; CDR3 DNA: TGCGCCAGCAGCTTGGAGGGACGGTCCTACGAGCAGTACTTC
D gene: TRBD2; J gene: TRBJ2-5; clone size: NA; V gene: TRBV5-1; CDR3 protein: CASSMGGTDIQETQYF; CDR3 DNA: TGCGCCAGCAGCATGGGGGGGACGGACATCCAAGAGACCCAGTACTTC
D gene: TRBD1; J gene: TRBJ1-5; clone size: many; V gene: TRBV2; CDR3 protein: CASSRAGGQPQHF; CDR3 DNA: TGTGCCAGCAGCCGTGCAGGGGGTCAGCCCCAGCATTTT
D gene: NA; J gene: TRBJ2-5; clone size: few; V gene: TRBV12-3/TRBV12-4; CDR3 protein: CASSPEGDSTSLGTQYF; CDR3 DNA: TGTGCCAGCAGCCCGGAGGGGGACTCGACGTCCCTGGGGACCCAGTACTTC
D gene: NA; J gene: TRBJ2-5; clone size: many; V gene: TRBV5-1; CDR3 protein: CASSLAFIAYGEETQYF; CDR3 DNA: TGCGCCAGCAGCTTGGCTTTTATAGCATACGGCGAAGAGACCCAGTACTTC
D gene: NA; J gene: TRBJ1-4; clone size: few; V gene: TRBV2; CDR3 protein: CASSIRSGSNEKLFF; CDR3 DNA: TGTGCCAGCAGCATCCGGTCAGGTTCTAATGAAAAACTGTTTTTT
D gene: TRBD2; J gene: TRBJ2-3; clone size: many; V gene: TRBV7-2; CDR3 protein: CASSSSGGPDTQYF; CDR3 DNA: TGTGCCAGCAGCTCCAGCGGGGGGCCTGATACGCAGTATTTT
D gene: NA; J gene: TRBJ2-5; clone size: many; V gene: TRBV5-5; CDR3 protein: CASSSLAAQTQYF; CDR3 DNA: TGTGCCAGCAGCTCTCTAGCTGCGCAGACCCAGTACTTC
D gene: TRBD2; J gene: TRBJ2-7; clone size: NA; V gene: TRBV10-3; CDR3 protein: CAISESLAGGGEQYF; CDR3 DNA: TGTGCCATCAGTGAGTCCCTAGCGGGGGGAGGCGAGCAGTACTTC
D gene: TRBD2; J gene: TRBJ2-1; clone size: many; V gene: TRBV6-2/TRBV6-3; CDR3 protein: CASRGTSANNEQFF; CDR3 DNA: TGTGCCAGCAGGGGGACTAGCGCTAACAATGAGCAGTTCTTC